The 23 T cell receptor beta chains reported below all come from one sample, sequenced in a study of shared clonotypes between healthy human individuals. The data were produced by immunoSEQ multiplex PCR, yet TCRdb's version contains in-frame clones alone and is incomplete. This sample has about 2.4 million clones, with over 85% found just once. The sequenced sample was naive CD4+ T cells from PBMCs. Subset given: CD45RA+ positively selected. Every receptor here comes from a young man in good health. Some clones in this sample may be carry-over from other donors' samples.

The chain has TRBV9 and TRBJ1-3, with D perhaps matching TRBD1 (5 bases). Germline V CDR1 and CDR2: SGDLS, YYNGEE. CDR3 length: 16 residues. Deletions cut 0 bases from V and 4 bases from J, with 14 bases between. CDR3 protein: CASSVGDPGSGNTIYF. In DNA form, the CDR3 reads TGTGCCAGCAGCGTAGGGGACCCCGGCTCAGGAAACACCATATATTTT.

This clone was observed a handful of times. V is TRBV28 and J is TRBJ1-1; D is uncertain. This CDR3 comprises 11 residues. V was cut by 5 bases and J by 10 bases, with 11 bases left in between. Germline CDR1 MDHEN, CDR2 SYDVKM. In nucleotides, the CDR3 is TGTGCCAGCAGTGGAGTTCGCGGAGCTTTCTTT. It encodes CASSGVRGAFF.

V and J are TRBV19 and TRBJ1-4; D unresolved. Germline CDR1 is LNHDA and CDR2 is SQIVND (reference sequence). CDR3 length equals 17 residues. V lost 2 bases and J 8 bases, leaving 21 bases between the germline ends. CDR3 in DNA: TGTGCCAGTAGTATATTCGAGCGGTACCGGTTTGGCGAAAAACTGTTTTTT. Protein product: CASSIFERYRFGEKLFF.

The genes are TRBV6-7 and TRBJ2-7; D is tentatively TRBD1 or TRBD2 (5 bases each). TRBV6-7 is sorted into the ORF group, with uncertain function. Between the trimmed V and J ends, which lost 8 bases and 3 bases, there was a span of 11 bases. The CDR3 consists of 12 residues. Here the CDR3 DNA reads TGTGCCAGCGGGACGGAGCACTACGAGCAGTACTTC. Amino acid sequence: CASGTEHYEQYF.

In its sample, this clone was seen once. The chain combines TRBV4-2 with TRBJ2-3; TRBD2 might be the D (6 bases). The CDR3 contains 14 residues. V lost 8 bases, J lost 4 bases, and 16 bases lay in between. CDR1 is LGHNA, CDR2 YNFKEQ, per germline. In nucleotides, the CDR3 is TGTGCCAGCGGTCCGGGAGATGACGCAGATACGCAGTATTTT. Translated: CASGPGDDADTQYF.

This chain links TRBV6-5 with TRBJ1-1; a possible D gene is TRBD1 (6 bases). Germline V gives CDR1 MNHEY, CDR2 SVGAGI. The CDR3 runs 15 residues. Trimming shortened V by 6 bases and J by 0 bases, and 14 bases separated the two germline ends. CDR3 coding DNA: TGTGCCAGCAGAGAACAGGGAGGGGTGAACACTGAAGCTTTCTTT. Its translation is CASREQGGVNTEAFF.

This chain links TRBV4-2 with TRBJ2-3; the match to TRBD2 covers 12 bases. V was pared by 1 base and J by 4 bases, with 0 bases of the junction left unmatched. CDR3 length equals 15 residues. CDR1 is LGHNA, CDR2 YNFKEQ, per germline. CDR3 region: CASSQGLAGADTQYF. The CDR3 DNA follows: TGTGCCAGCAGCCAAGGACTAGCGGGAGCAGATACGCAGTATTTT.

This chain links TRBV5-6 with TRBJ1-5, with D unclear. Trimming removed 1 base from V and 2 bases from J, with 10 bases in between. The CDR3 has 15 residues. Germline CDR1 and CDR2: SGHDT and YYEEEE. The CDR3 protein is CASSLRAGGNQPQHF. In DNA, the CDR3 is TGTGCCAGCAGCTTGCGTGCGGGTGGCAATCAGCCCCAGCATTTT. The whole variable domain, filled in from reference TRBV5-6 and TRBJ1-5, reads DAGVTQSPTHLIKTRGQQVTLRCSPKSGHDTVSWYQQALGQGPQFIFQYYEEEERQRGNFPDRFSGHQFPNYSSELNVNALLLGDSALYLCASSLRAGGNQPQHFGDGTRLSIL.

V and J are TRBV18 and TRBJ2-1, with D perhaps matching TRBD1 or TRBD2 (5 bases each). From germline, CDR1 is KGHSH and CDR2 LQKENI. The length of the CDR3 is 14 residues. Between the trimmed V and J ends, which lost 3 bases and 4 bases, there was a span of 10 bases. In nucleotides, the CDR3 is TGTGCCAGCTCACCGGGACGGGCGTACAATGAGCAGTTCTTC. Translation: CASSPGRAYNEQFF.

The CDR3 spells CASSGGLAGFYEQYF. The CDR3 DNA follows: TGTGCCAGCAGCGGGGGACTAGCGGGTTTCTACGAGCAGTACTTC. The V and J genes are TRBV5-6 and TRBJ2-7, with 12 bases that match TRBD2. V gave up 4 bases and J gave up 3 bases; unmatched junction bases: 5. Per germline, CDR1 SGHDT and CDR2 YYEEEE. The CDR3 loop spans 15 amino acids.

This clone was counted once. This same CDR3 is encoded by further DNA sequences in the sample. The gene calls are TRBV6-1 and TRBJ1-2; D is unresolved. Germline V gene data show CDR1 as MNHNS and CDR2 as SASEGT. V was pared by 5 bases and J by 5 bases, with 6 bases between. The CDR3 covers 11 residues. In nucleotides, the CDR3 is TGTGCCAGCAGTTCTCCGTATGGCTACACCTTC. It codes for CASSSPYGYTF.

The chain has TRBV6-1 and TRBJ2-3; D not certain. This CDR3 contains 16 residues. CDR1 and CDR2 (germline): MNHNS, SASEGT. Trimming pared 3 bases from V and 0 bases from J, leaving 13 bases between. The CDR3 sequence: CASSEGSHESTDTQYF. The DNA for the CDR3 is TGTGCCAGCAGTGAGGGGTCACACGAGAGCACAGATACGCAGTATTTT.

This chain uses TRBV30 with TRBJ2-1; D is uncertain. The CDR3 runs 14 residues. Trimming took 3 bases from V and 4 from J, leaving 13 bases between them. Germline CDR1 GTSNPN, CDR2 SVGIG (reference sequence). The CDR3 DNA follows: TGTGCCTGGAGCACACTGGGTGGGTACAATGAGCAGTTCTTC. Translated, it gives CAWSTLGGYNEQFF.

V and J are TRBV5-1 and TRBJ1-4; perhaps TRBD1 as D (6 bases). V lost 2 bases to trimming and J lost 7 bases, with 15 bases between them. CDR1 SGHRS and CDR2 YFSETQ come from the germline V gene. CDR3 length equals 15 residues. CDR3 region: CASSLFDRQGEKLFF. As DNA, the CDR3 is TGCGCCAGCAGCTTATTCGACAGGCAGGGTGAAAAACTGTTTTTT.

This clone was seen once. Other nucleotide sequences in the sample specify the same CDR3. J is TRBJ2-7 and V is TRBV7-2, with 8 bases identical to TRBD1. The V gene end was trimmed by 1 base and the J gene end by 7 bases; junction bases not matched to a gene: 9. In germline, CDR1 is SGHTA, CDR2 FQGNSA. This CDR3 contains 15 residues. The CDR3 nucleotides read TGTGCCAGCAGCTTAGACGGACGGGACAGGAGGGAGCAGTACTTC. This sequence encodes CASSLDGRDRREQYF.

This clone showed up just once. CDR3 loop: CSVEWGETQYF. The CDR3 coding sequence is TGTTCGGTGGAGTGGGGAGAGACCCAGTACTTC. The chain joins TRBV30 to TRBJ2-5, with unresolved D. The germline CDR1 and CDR2 sequences are GTSNPN and SVGIG (reference sequence). The CDR3 extends over 11 amino acids.

CDR3 DNA sequence: TGTGCCAGCAGCTTTCCCAGACGGGGCGCAGCTTTCTTT. This gives the protein CASSFPRRGAAFF. This chain connects TRBV11-2 to TRBJ1-1, with D perhaps TRBD1 (5 bases). The CDR3 spans 13 residues. Deletions cut 3 bases from V and 10 bases from J, with 15 bases between. From germline, CDR1 is SGHAT and CDR2 FQNNGV. The complete variable domain, with remaining parts taken from reference TRBV11-2 and TRBJ1-1, reads EAGVAQSPRYKIIEKRQSVAFWCNPISGHATLYWYQQILGQGPKLLIQFQNNGVVDDSQLPKDRFSAERLKGVDSTLKIQPAKLEDSAVYLCASSFPRRGAAFFGQGTRLTVV.

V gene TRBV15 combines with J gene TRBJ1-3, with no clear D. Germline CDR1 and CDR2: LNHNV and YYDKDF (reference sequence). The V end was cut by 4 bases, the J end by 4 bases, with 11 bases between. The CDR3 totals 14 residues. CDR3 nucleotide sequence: TGTGCCACCAGCAACCCCATGGGGGGAAACACCATATATTTT. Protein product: CATSNPMGGNTIYF.

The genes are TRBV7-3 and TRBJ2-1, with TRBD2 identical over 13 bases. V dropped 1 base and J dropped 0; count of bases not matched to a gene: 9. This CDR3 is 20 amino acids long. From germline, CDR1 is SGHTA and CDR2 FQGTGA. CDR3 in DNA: TGTGCCAGCAGCTTAAGGGGAGGACTAGCGGGAGACCCCTCCTACAATGAGCAGTTCTTC. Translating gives CASSLRGGLAGDPSYNEQFF.

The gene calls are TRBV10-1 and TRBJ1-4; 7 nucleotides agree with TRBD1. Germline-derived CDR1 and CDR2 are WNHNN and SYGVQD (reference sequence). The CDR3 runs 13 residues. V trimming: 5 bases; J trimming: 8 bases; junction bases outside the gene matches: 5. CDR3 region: CASSTGDGEKLFF. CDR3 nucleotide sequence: TGCGCCAGCAGTACAGGGGACGGCGAAAAACTGTTTTTT.

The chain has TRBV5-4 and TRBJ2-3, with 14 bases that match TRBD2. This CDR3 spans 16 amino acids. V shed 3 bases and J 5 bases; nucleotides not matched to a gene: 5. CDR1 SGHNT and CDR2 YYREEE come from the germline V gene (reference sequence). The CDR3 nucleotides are TGTGCCAGCAGCTCTCAGACTAGCGGGAGGGTAGATACGCAGTATTTT. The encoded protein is CASSSQTSGRVDTQYF.

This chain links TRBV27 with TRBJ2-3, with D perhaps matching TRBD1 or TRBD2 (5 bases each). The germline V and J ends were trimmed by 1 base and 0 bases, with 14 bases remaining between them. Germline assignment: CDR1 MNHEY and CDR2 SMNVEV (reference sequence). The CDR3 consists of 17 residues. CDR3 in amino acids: CASSLYGRDPSTDTQYF. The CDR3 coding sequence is TGTGCCAGCAGTTTATACGGACGGGACCCTAGCACAGATACGCAGTATTTT.

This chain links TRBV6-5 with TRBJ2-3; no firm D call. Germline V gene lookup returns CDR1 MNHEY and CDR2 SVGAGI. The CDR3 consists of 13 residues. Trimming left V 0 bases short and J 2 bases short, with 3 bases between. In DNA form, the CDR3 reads TGTGCCAGCAGTTACTCGCACACAGATACGCAGTATTTT. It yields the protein CASSYSHTDTQYF.